A selection of T cell receptor beta chains follows, all from one sample in a study of T cells in Graves' hyperthyroidism and ophthalmopathy. TCRdb redid the calling of the multiplex PCR reads with MiXCR, one entry per CDR3 protein. Found here are 400,000 or so distinct CDR3 sequences, about 15% of them singletons; the top ten hold approximately 19%. The material sequenced was blood. Receptors originate from a woman aged 55-75 years with Graves' ophthalmopathy. CDR3s include the opening cysteine and the closing phenylalanine or tryptophan. A D gene is named only where the DNA matches it firmly. Some rows have no size entry. The others give once, few or many, or a class for an expanded clone.

CDR3 | DNA | J | size | V | D
CSARARPYEQYF | TGCAGTGCTAGAGCTAGACCCTACGAGCAGTACTTC | TRBJ2-7 | many | TRBV20-1 | NA
CASSPVGLRYNEQFF | TGTGCCAGTAGTCCTGTAGGGCTCCGATACAATGAGCAGTTCTTC | TRBJ2-1 | few | TRBV19 | NA
CAWSGIRGSPYEQYF | TGTGCCTGGAGTGGGATAAGGGGGAGTCCCTACGAGCAGTACTTC | TRBJ2-7 | NA | TRBV30 | NA
CASSPRTEYEAFF | TGTGCCAGCAGCCCCCGGACGGAATATGAAGCTTTCTTT | TRBJ1-1 | NA | TRBV7-9 | NA
CASSESGGFTDTQYF | TGTGCCAGCAGTGAATCGGGAGGGTTCACAGATACGCAGTATTTT | TRBJ2-3 | NA | TRBV25-1 | TRBD2
CASSGQDTGELFF | TGTGCCAGCAGTGGACAGGACACCGGGGAGCTGTTTTTT | TRBJ2-2 | many | TRBV2 | NA
CASSLGLPDTQYF | TGCGCCAGCAGCCTGGGACTTCCAGATACGCAGTATTTT | TRBJ2-3 | few | TRBV5-1 | NA
CASSWTPSEGGTF | TGCGCCAGCAGCTGGACCCCCTCAGAGGGCGGAACCTTC | TRBJ1-2 | many | TRBV5-1 | NA
CASSEIGEQYF | TGCGCCAGCAGTGAGATCGGGGAGCAGTACTTC | TRBJ2-7 | many | TRBV10-2 | NA
CATSRGTSGVFFF | TGTGCCACCAGCCGCGGGACTAGCGGGGTCTTTTTCTTC | TRBJ2-1 | NA | TRBV15 | TRBD2
CASSSGTGGFYNEQFF | TGTGCCAGCAGTTCCGGGACAGGGGGCTTCTACAATGAGCAGTTCTTC | TRBJ2-1 | many | TRBV28 | TRBD1
CASSDVGTDTQYF | TGTGCCAGCAGTGATGTAGGCACAGATACGCAGTATTTT | TRBJ2-3 | many | TRBV2 | NA
CASSPSGPNEKLFF | TGTGCCAGCAGCCCAAGCGGGCCTAATGAAAAACTGTTTTTT | TRBJ1-4 | NA | TRBV6-1 | NA
CSVEAGGQGKSYEQYF | TGCAGCGTTGAAGCAGGGGGACAGGGGAAGTCCTACGAGCAGTACTTC | TRBJ2-7 | few | TRBV29-1 | TRBD1
CATSRPPGPLAETQYF | TGTGCCACCAGCAGGCCCCCGGGGCCCCTCGCCGAGACCCAGTACTTC | TRBJ2-5 | few | TRBV15 | NA
CASSPTGLDNEQFF | TGTGCCAGCAGCCCGACGGGACTAGATAATGAGCAGTTCTTC | TRBJ2-1 | NA | TRBV7-8 | TRBD2
CSARWAGVETQYF | TGCAGTGCTAGGTGGGCGGGAGTAGAGACCCAGTACTTC | TRBJ2-5 | few | TRBV20-1 | TRBD2
CASSLGSGPAYEQYF | TGTGCCAGCAGTTTAGGTTCGGGGCCCGCCTACGAGCAGTACTTC | TRBJ2-7 | NA | TRBV27 | NA
CASSQDGANTGELFF | TGCGCCAGCAGCCAAGATGGAGCAAACACCGGGGAGCTGTTTTTT | TRBJ2-2 | few | TRBV4-1 | NA
CASSNYPGGLAMIGNIQYF | TGTGCCAGCAGCAATTACCCGGGTGGACTAGCGATGATTGGGAACATTCAGTACTTC | TRBJ2-4 | many | TRBV11-3 | TRBD2
CVMMADNQPQHF | TGTGTTATGATGGCAGACAATCAGCCCCAGCATTTT | TRBJ1-5 | NA | TRBV7-7 | NA
CASSERQGARYGYTF | TGTGCCAGCAGTGAACGACAGGGGGCTCGGTATGGCTACACCTTC | TRBJ1-2 | many | TRBV2 | TRBD1
CASSSRQGYNEQFF | TGTGCCAGCAGTTCCCGACAGGGGTACAATGAGCAGTTCTTC | TRBJ2-1 | many | TRBV28 | TRBD1
CASMAGGGRFNEQFF | TGTGCCAGCATGGCGGGCGGGGGGCGGTTCAATGAGCAGTTCTTC | TRBJ2-1 | many | TRBV2 | TRBD2
CASSYIRGLQYF | TGTGCCAGCAGTTACATCAGGGGGCTCCAGTACTTC | TRBJ2-5 | NA | TRBV6-2/TRBV6-3 | TRBD1
CASSLGGQLSSYEQYF | TGTGCCAGCAGCTTGGGGGGACAGTTGAGCTCCTACGAGCAGTACTTC | TRBJ2-7 | many | TRBV5-6 | TRBD1
CAWSGASYEQYF | TGTGCCTGGAGTGGGGCCTCCTACGAGCAGTACTTC | TRBJ2-7 | NA | TRBV30 | NA
CASLAGTSGHEQFF | TGTGCCAGCCTTGCGGGGACTAGCGGTCATGAGCAGTTCTTC | TRBJ2-1 | NA | TRBV28 | TRBD2
CSAVQRTGLNNEQFF | TGCAGTGCTGTACAAAGGACAGGGCTAAACAATGAGCAGTTCTTC | TRBJ2-1 | many | TRBV20-1 | TRBD1
CATSRSRGSYGYTF | TGTGCCACCAGCAGAAGCCGAGGATCCTATGGCTACACCTTC | TRBJ1-2 | few | TRBV15 | NA
CASSSRLAGTTDTQYF | TGTGCCAGCAGCTCCAGATTAGCGGGCACCACAGATACGCAGTATTTT | TRBJ2-3 | few | TRBV7-9 | TRBD2
CASTGTGIGTEAFF | TGTGCCAGCACCGGGACAGGGATAGGAACTGAAGCTTTCTTT | TRBJ1-1 | many | TRBV2 | TRBD1
CASSSALRLAGLYNEQFF | TGTGCCAGCAGCTCCGCTCTTAGGCTAGCGGGATTGTACAATGAGCAGTTCTTC | TRBJ2-1 | NA | TRBV7-9 | TRBD2
CASSSSQGVPYNEQFF | TGTGCCAGCAGTTCCTCCCAGGGCGTCCCCTACAATGAGCAGTTCTTC | TRBJ2-1 | many | TRBV27 | NA
CASSRLAGAGPDNEQFF | TGCGCCAGCAGCCGATTGGCAGGGGCGGGGCCTGACAATGAGCAGTTCTTC | TRBJ2-1 | few | TRBV4-1 | NA
CASSEAGVGSSYTF | TGTGCCAGCAGTGAAGCGGGCGTGGGCAGCAGCTACACCTTC | TRBJ1-2 | few | TRBV6-1 | NA
CASSLYDRDGYTF | TGTGCCAGCAGCTTATATGACCGGGATGGCTACACCTTC | TRBJ1-2 | many | TRBV7-9 | NA
CASSLSGTSGEEAQYF | TGTGCCAGCAGCCTTTCGGGGACTAGCGGCGAGGAGGCGCAGTACTTC | TRBJ2-7 | few | TRBV4-2 | TRBD2
CASSGDSGGSSYNEQFF | TGCGCCAGCAGCGGAGATAGCGGGGGTAGCTCCTACAATGAGCAGTTCTTC | TRBJ2-1 | NA | TRBV5-1 | TRBD2
CASHDGLALDTGELFF | TGTGCCAGCCATGATGGTCTGGCATTGGACACCGGGGAGCTGTTTTTT | TRBJ2-2 | many | TRBV9 | NA
CASSSLWGRDEQFF | TGTGCCAGCAGCTCCCTGTGGGGCAGGGATGAGCAGTTCTTC | TRBJ2-1 | many | TRBV11-1 | NA
CASSSVAGGAYEQYF | TGTGCCAGCAGTTCGGTAGCGGGAGGAGCCTACGAGCAGTACTTC | TRBJ2-7 | many | TRBV28 | TRBD2
CASSYRTSGRAYYEQYF | TGTGCCAGCAGTTACCGGACTAGCGGGAGGGCTTACTACGAGCAGTACTTC | TRBJ2-7 | many | TRBV7-2 | TRBD2
CASSLTGGRGNEQFF | TGTGCCAGCAGCTTGACAGGCGGGAGAGGTAATGAGCAGTTCTTC | TRBJ2-1 | few | TRBV7-9 | NA
CASSEQQGAKQYF | TGTGCCAGCAGTGAACAACAGGGGGCGAAGCAGTACTTC | TRBJ2-7 | many | TRBV2 | TRBD1
CAINAGGGYSPLHF | TGTGCCATCAATGCAGGGGGCGGGTATTCACCCCTCCACTTT | TRBJ1-6 | NA | TRBV10-3 | TRBD1
CASKPGLRTDTQYF | TGTGCCAGCAAGCCGGGACTCCGCACAGATACGCAGTATTTT | TRBJ2-3 | many | TRBV12-3/TRBV12-4 | NA
CASNYIAGGPGEQFF | TGTGCCAGCAACTATATAGCGGGAGGGCCGGGTGAGCAGTTCTTC | TRBJ2-1 | few | TRBV12-3/TRBV12-4 | TRBD2
CSARDVAGAAGAGNNEQFF | TGCAGTGCTAGAGATGTAGCGGGGGCGGCGGGAGCAGGAAACAATGAGCAGTTCTTC | TRBJ2-1 | few | TRBV20-1 | TRBD2
CASSPGTGESYEQYF | TGCGCCAGCAGCCCGGGGACAGGGGAATCCTACGAGCAGTACTTC | TRBJ2-7 | many | TRBV4-1 | TRBD1
CASSYWLNTEAFF | TGTGCCAGCAGTTACTGGTTGAACACTGAAGCTTTCTTT | TRBJ1-1 | many | TRBV6-6 | NA
CATTGARQRRWEKLFF | TGTGCCACCACGGGCGCCCGCCAGAGGAGGTGGGAAAAACTGTTTTTT | TRBJ1-4 | NA | TRBV24-1 | NA
CASSLNLGDSPLHF | TGTGCCAGCAGTTTGAACCTGGGGGATTCACCCCTCCACTTT | TRBJ1-6 | NA | TRBV12-3/TRBV12-4 | NA
CASSLLGSTSTDTQYF | TGTGCCAGCAGTTTATTGGGATCGACTAGCACAGATACGCAGTATTTT | TRBJ2-3 | many | TRBV28 | NA